The 20 T cell receptor beta chains presented below share a single source sample, sequenced in a study of spatial heterogeneity in lung cancer. As for time point: sample taken at primary tumor resection. TCRdb ran MiXCR on the 5' RACE reads and lists one entry per CDR3 protein. The sample lists about 7,900 distinct CDR3 sequences, more than 4.5% occurring once. Sequencing was performed on PBMCs, taken at surgery. These receptors were taken from a male donor with early-stage non-small cell lung cancer.

This clonotype was observed many times. The chain combines TRBV4-1 with TRBJ1-4, with D possibly being TRBD1 (5 bases). There are 17 residues in the CDR3. The germline CDR1 and CDR2 sequences are MGHRA and YSYEKL. Trimming left V 1 base short and J 3 bases short, with 15 bases between. The CDR3 protein is CASSQGIRQSSNEKLFF. The CDR3 region has the DNA TGCGCCAGCAGCCAAGGGATTCGACAGTCATCTAATGAAAAACTGTTTTTT.

The rearrangement links TRBV6-1 to TRBJ2-1, with D maybe TRBD2 (5 bases). Germline CDR1 reads MNHNS; CDR2 reads SASEGT. Trimming removed 4 bases at V and 0 bases at J, with 7 bases between. The CDR3 has 14 amino acids. The CDR3: CASSVGNSYNEQFF. The DNA for the CDR3 is TGTGCCAGCAGTGTCGGGAACTCCTACAATGAGCAGTTCTTC.

This clonotype was seen at least ten times. The chain recombines TRBV19 with TRBJ2-2, with D possibly being TRBD2 (5 bases). Trimming removed 1 base from V and 1 base from J, with 7 bases in between. Germline-derived CDR1 and CDR2 are LNHDA and SQIVND (reference sequence). This CDR3 is 15 amino acids long. The CDR3 DNA reads as TGTGCCAGTAGTATAGCCGGGGTGAACACCGGGGAGCTGTTTTTT. This encodes CASSIAGVNTGELFF.

This clonotype was counted at least ten times. This chain uses TRBV28 with TRBJ1-1, with D possibly matching TRBD1 (6 bases). The CDR3 length is 15 residues. Germline CDR1 reads MDHEN; CDR2 reads SYDVKM. V lost 4 bases to trimming and J lost 3 bases, with 15 bases between them. In nucleotides, the CDR3 is TGTGCCAGCAGTTCCTCGGGACATGTTGACACTGAAGCTTTCTTT. Translating it yields CASSSSGHVDTEAFF.

Many counts were recorded for this clonotype. The rearrangement uses TRBV7-9 and TRBJ2-1; D is possibly TRBD1 or TRBD2 (5 bases each). CDR3 size: 15 residues. Germline V gene lookup returns CDR1 SEHNR and CDR2 FQNEAQ (reference sequence). Deletions cut 1 base from V and 5 bases from J, with 12 bases between. The CDR3 DNA reads TGTGCCAGCAGCTTAGTATCCGGGACCCACAATGAGCAGTTCTTC. Amino acids: CASSLVSGTHNEQFF. The full variable domain, in which reference TRBV7-9 and TRBJ2-1 provide the parts outside the CDR3, is DTGVSQNPRHKITKRGQNVTFRCDPISEHNRLYWYRQTLGQGPEFLTYFQNEAQLEKSRLLSDRFSAERPKGSFSTLEIQRTEQGDSAMYLCASSLVSGTHNEQFFGPGTRLTVL.

This clonotype has a count of ten or more. The chain links TRBV27 to TRBJ1-2; D unresolved. The germline CDR1 and CDR2 sequences are MNHEY and SMNVEV (reference sequence). The CDR3 extends over 13 amino acids. The V and J ends lost 6 bases and 0 bases respectively, with 8 bases between them. The CDR3 loop is CASRSIANYGYTF. The CDR3 nucleotides are TGTGCCAGCAGGTCTATAGCTAACTATGGCTACACCTTC.

This clonotype is classed as medium-sized. The chain employs TRBV3-1 and TRBJ1-6; 9 bases map to TRBD1. CDR3 length: 15 residues. Germline lookup yields CDR1 LGHDT and CDR2 YNNKEL (reference sequence). The V segment lost 4 bases and the J segment 7 bases; nucleotides outside the gene matches: 5. CDR3 loop: CASSPGQGENSPLHF. CDR3 nucleotides: TGTGCCAGCAGCCCGGGACAGGGAGAAAATTCACCCCTCCACTTT.

This clonotype is categorized as large. V and J are TRBV7-2 and TRBJ2-3, with a tentative D call TRBD1 (5 bases). The CDR3 runs 15 residues. In germline, CDR1 is SGHTA, CDR2 FQGNSA. V lost 2 bases and J lost 6, with 15 bases in between. This CDR3 is CASSLRTHSADTQYF. The CDR3 DNA reads as TGTGCCAGCAGCTTAAGGACACACTCCGCTGATACGCAGTATTTT.

This chain uses TRBV7-2 with TRBJ1-2; perhaps TRBD1 as D (5 bases). The CDR3 sequence is 15 residues long. V gave up 5 bases and J gave up 10 bases, with 23 bases separating them. Germline V gives CDR1 SGHTA, CDR2 FQGNSA. CDR3 sequence reads: CASSPPGGARTSYTF. CDR3 nucleotide sequence: TGTGCCAGCAGCCCACCCGGGGGAGCACGGACCTCCTACACCTTC. The complete variable domain, with remaining parts taken from reference TRBV7-2 and TRBJ1-2, reads GAGVSQSPSNKVTEKGKDVELRCDPISGHTALYWYRQSLGQGLEFLIYFQGNSAPDKSGLPSDRFSAERTGGSVSTLTIQRTQQEDSAVYLCASSPPGGARTSYTFGSGTRLTVV.

This clonotype was counted at least ten times. The V gene is TRBV2, the J gene TRBJ2-2, with D unresolved. This CDR3 has 13 amino acids. The V gene's germline CDR1 is SNHLY and CDR2 FYNNEI. V was pared by 4 bases and J by 7 bases, with 10 bases between. The CDR3 spells CASSVPVGGELFF. The CDR3 coding sequence is TGTGCCAGCAGTGTTCCGGTCGGCGGGGAGCTGTTTTTT. Variable domain in full (rest from reference TRBV2 and TRBJ2-2): EPEVTQTPSHQVTQMGQEVILRCVPISNHLYFYWYRQILGQKVEFLVSFYNNEISEKSEIFDDQFSVERPDGSNFTLKIRSTKLEDSAMYFCASSVPVGGELFFGEGSRLTVL.

This clonotype is judged medium-sized. The rearrangement uses TRBV28 and TRBJ2-5; 8 bases agree with TRBD2. CDR3 length equals 16 residues. The ends lost 3 bases at V and 3 bases at J; junction bases unmatched: 9. Germline-derived CDR1 and CDR2 are MDHEN and SYDVKM. Here the CDR3 reads CASSLLLAETEETQYF. CDR3 DNA sequence: TGTGCCAGCAGTTTGCTACTAGCGGAAACCGAAGAGACCCAGTACTTC.

This clonotype was counted ten times or more. The chain is built from TRBV11-2 and TRBJ1-2; D not resolved. Trimming removed 0 bases at V and 4 bases at J, with 9 bases between. The CDR3 is made up of 14 amino acids. Germline V lookup: CDR1 SGHAT, CDR2 FQNNGV. CDR3 protein: CASSLDREVYGYTF. The CDR3 coding sequence is TGTGCCAGCAGCTTAGACCGGGAAGTCTATGGCTACACCTTC.

The chain links TRBV4-3 to TRBJ2-1, with D perhaps matching TRBD2 (6 bases). Per the germline V gene, CDR1 is LGHNA and CDR2 is YSLEER. V lost 0 bases and J 5 bases, leaving 11 bases between the germline ends. This CDR3 is 15 amino acids long. CDR3 nucleotide sequence: TGCGCCAGCAGCCAAGACGGACTAAGACACAATGAGCAGTTCTTC. Translated, it gives CASSQDGLRHNEQFF.

This clonotype showed up just a few times. The CDR3 DNA sequence: TGTGCCAGCAGTGAAGTCGGGACCGCGGCTCTCACCATATATTTT. Its protein product is CASSEVGTAALTIYF. This chain links TRBV6-1 with TRBJ1-3; tentatively, D is TRBD1 (5 bases). The CDR3 is made up of 15 amino acids. V lost 1 base, J lost 9 bases, and 16 bases lay in between. Germline loops: CDR1 MNHNS, CDR2 SASEGT.

This clonotype is judged medium-sized (0.01 to 0.1%). The chain employs TRBV7-6 and TRBJ2-1; weak D call: TRBD1 (6 bases). The CDR3 spans 13 residues. Trimming removed 4 bases at V and 9 bases at J, with 13 bases between. The V gene's germline CDR1 is SGHVS and CDR2 FNYEAQ. For the CDR3, the DNA is TGTGCCAGCAGCTCATACAGGGTGATTGAGCAGTTCTTC. Translating gives CASSSYRVIEQFF.

This clonotype was seen at least ten times. This chain connects TRBV2 to TRBJ1-1; no clear D. CDR1 SNHLY and CDR2 FYNNEI come from the germline V gene. The CDR3 is made up of 14 amino acids. With 4 bases removed from V and 0 bases from J, the gap between germline ends came to 9 bases. CDR3 DNA sequence: TGTGCCAGCAGTGTTTACGGCTTGAACACTGAAGCTTTCTTT. Protein sequence: CASSVYGLNTEAFF.

In this sample, this clonotype turned up a few times. With a much larger clone just one base away, this may be a read error. The chain is built from TRBV20-1 and TRBJ1-5; TRBD1 might be the D (5 bases). Germline V gene lookup returns CDR1 DFQATT and CDR2 SNEGSKA (reference sequence). CDR3 length equals 14 residues. V was cut by 5 bases and J by 7 bases, with 18 bases left in between. The CDR3 sequence is CSARLGDAGQPQHF. The CDR3 DNA reads TGCAGTGCTCGGCTGGGGGACGCAGGACAGCCCCAGCATTTT.

This clonotype has only a few counts. The rearrangement links TRBV29-1 to TRBJ1-2; a possible D gene is TRBD1 (5 bases). The CDR3 is 13 amino acids. The V gene lost 6 bases and the J gene lost 8 bases, with 19 bases spanning the gap. Germline lookup yields CDR1 SQVTM and CDR2 ANQGSEA. The CDR3 reads CSVTYLTGDGYTF. The CDR3 nucleotides are TGCAGCGTAACGTACCTGACGGGGGACGGCTACACCTTC.

The chain recombines TRBV10-3 with TRBJ1-2; D ambiguous. This CDR3 contains 14 residues. The ends were cut back, 0 bases at V and 0 bases at J, with 5 bases in the middle. CDR1 and CDR2 from the germline V gene are ENHRY and SYGVKD. CDR3 sequence reads: CAISESGTNYGYTF. The CDR3 DNA follows: TGTGCCATCAGTGAGTCGGGTACTAACTATGGCTACACCTTC.

This clonotype was observed a few times. This chain connects TRBV6-2 or TRBV6-3 to TRBJ2-1, with 10 bases lining up with TRBD1. The CDR3 spans 15 residues. CDR1 is MNHEY, CDR2 SVGEGT, per germline. The V segment lost 6 bases and the J segment 4 bases; nucleotides outside the gene matches: 6. The CDR3 loop reads CASSVGTGDYNEQFF. The CDR3, as DNA: TGTGCCAGCAGCGTTGGGACAGGGGATTACAATGAGCAGTTCTTC.